Following are 7 T cell receptor beta chains from one sample sequenced in a study of CD8 T cells in Susac syndrome. An input of about 0.45 to 1 ug of RNA was subjected to reverse transcription using random hexamers. TCRdb processed the immunoSEQ multiplex PCR reads anew with MiXCR; each CDR3 protein has one entry. Found here are approximately 110,000 distinct CDR3 sequences, around 95% of them singletons; the top ten hold under 0.095%. Sequenced input: CD4+ T cells from PBMCs. All receptors come from a human donor in good health.

The chain employs TRBV7-9 and TRBJ1-5; D uncertain. The CDR3 covers 12 residues. Germline V gives CDR1 SEHNR, CDR2 FQNEAQ (reference sequence). V was pared by 1 base and J by 11 bases, with 9 bases between. The CDR3 DNA sequence: TGTGCCAGCAGCTTAGAAGCGGGCTCCCAGCATTTT. It translates to CASSLEAGSQHF. The full variable domain, its missing parts supplied by reference TRBV7-9 and TRBJ1-5, is DTGVSQNPRHKITKRGQNVTFRCDPISEHNRLYWYRQTLGQGPEFLTYFQNEAQLEKSRLLSDRFSAERPKGSFSTLEIQRTEQGDSAMYLCASSLEAGSQHFGDGTRLSIL.

J is TRBJ2-5 and V is TRBV12-5, with a tentative D call TRBD2 (5 bases). Germline CDR1 is LGHNT and CDR2 is FRNRAP. This CDR3 has 13 residues. The V gene lost 8 bases and the J gene lost 0 bases, with 10 bases spanning the gap. CDR3 protein: CASMVRDQETQYF. CDR3 coding DNA: TGTGCTAGTATGGTGAGGGACCAAGAGACCCAGTACTTC.

The chain links TRBV20-1 to TRBJ2-2; 7 positions agree with TRBD1. Germline CDR1 is DFQATT and CDR2 is SNEGSKA (reference sequence). This CDR3 contains 13 residues. Trimming cost V 3 bases and J 8 bases; bases outside gene matches: 6. The CDR3 here is CSARDRIPGELFF. CDR3 in DNA: TGCAGTGCTAGGGACAGGATTCCGGGGGAGCTGTTTTTT.

The V and J genes are TRBV5-1 and TRBJ1-1; TRBD1 matches 7 bases. This CDR3 region has 15 residues. Trimming at V came to 5 bases and at J to 3 bases, leaving 10 bases not matched to a gene. The germline gives CDR1 SGHRS, CDR2 YFSETQ. The CDR3 DNA sequence: TGCGCCAGCAGAGCTCCGGGACAGAGATACACTGAAGCTTTCTTT. Its protein is CASRAPGQRYTEAFF.

This clonotype appeared once. The chain combines TRBV28 with TRBJ1-1, with 10 bases lining up with TRBD1. The germline V gene encodes CDR1 MDHEN and CDR2 SYDVKM. The CDR3 covers 14 residues. V trimming: 5 bases; J trimming: 3 bases; junction bases outside the gene matches: 3. The CDR3 nucleotides read TGTGCCAGCAGTACCGGACAGGGGGACACTGAAGCTTTCTTT. Amino acid sequence: CASSTGQGDTEAFF.

The chain links TRBV12-3 or TRBV12-4 to TRBJ2-1; the D gene is possibly TRBD1 (6 bases). The germline V and J ends were trimmed by 6 bases and 9 bases, with 15 bases remaining between them. CDR3 length: 13 residues. The CDR3 loop reads CASSRLQGTEQFF. The CDR3 bases are TGTGCCAGCAGCCGTCTACAGGGCACTGAGCAGTTCTTC.

This clonotype has a single count. J is TRBJ2-6 and V is TRBV27; D call uncertain. Germline loops: CDR1 MNHEY, CDR2 SMNVEV (reference sequence). The CDR3 is 16 amino acids. V lost 1 base to trimming and J lost 0 bases, with 7 bases between them. CDR3 DNA sequence: TGTGCCAGCAGTTTATTTTGGGGCTCTGGGGCCAACGTCCTGACTTTC. Translating gives CASSLFWGSGANVLTF.